The next 23 T cell receptor beta chains were all read from a single sample in a study of cytomegalovirus exposure and HLA in healthy donors. PCR involved 60 Vbeta and 13 Jbeta primers. The data were produced by immunoSEQ multiplex PCR, yet TCRdb's version contains in-frame clones alone and is incomplete. Of tens of thousands of clones in the sample, roughly two thirds were seen once. Sample: PBMCs. These receptors were collected from a man in his fifties or sixties in good health and CMV-seropositive.

The V gene is TRBV7-2, the J gene TRBJ1-5; 7 nucleotides line up with TRBD1. This CDR3 has 15 residues. CDR1 is SGHTA and CDR2 is FQGNSA in the germline V gene. The V gene end was trimmed by 3 bases and the J gene end by 4 bases; junction bases not matched to a gene: 6. CDR3 amino acids: CASSFSGQLNQPQHF. CDR3 bases: TGTGCCAGCAGCTTTTCGGGACAGCTAAATCAGCCCCAGCATTTT.

The chain employs TRBV29-1 and TRBJ2-7, with 9 bases aligning to TRBD1. This CDR3 has 13 amino acids. Germline V gene lookup returns CDR1 SQVTM and CDR2 ANQGSEA. V was pared by 6 bases and J by 6 bases, with 9 bases of the junction left unmatched. The CDR3 reads CSVDRGGSLEQYF. CDR3 DNA: TGCAGCGTCGACAGGGGGGGATCCCTCGAGCAGTACTTC.

The chain is built from TRBV19 and TRBJ2-5; 9 bases map to TRBD1. The assigned J gene may be wrong: the sequence end matches TRBJ2-7 better. Looked up from germline, CDR1 is LNHDA and CDR2 is SQIVND (reference sequence). CDR3 length: 15 residues. This CDR3 reads CASSSGTGSSYEQYF. CDR3 nucleotide sequence: TGTGCCAGTAGTTCGGGGACAGGGAGCTCCTACGAGCAGTACTTC.

The rearrangement joins TRBV11-2 to TRBJ2-5; D gene unclear. The V and J ends lost 2 bases and 9 bases respectively, with 10 bases between them. There are 12 residues in the CDR3. Germline-derived CDR1 and CDR2 are SGHAT and FQNNGV. The CDR3 nucleotides are TGTGCCAGCAGCTTAATCTCCCCCCCCCAGTACTTC. It translates to CASSLISPPQYF.

This chain links TRBV5-1 with TRBJ1-1; D is unresolved. The germline gives CDR1 SGHRS, CDR2 YFSETQ. V lost 6 bases to trimming and J lost 3 bases, with 6 bases between them. This CDR3 region has 11 residues. The CDR3 nucleotides read TGCGCCAGCACCTCCTACACTGAAGCTTTCTTT. Protein: CASTSYTEAFF.

The chain employs TRBV2 and TRBJ2-5, with 7 nucleotides matching TRBD1. J lost 11 bases, V lost 2 bases, and 11 bases had no gene match. This CDR3 has 14 amino acids. Germline values: CDR1 SNHLY, CDR2 FYNNEI. The CDR3 nucleotides are TGTGCCAGCAGTGAAATGTGGGGCCAGGGGGAGCAGTACTTC. Protein product: CASSEMWGQGEQYF.

The J gene is TRBJ2-1, the V gene TRBV14; D gene uncertain. The V and J ends lost 1 base and 12 bases respectively, with 7 bases between them. This CDR3 region has 11 residues. Germline V gives CDR1 SGHDN, CDR2 FVKESK. The CDR3 bases are TGTGCCAGCAGCCAAGGTTGGAGGCAGTTCTTC. Amino acid sequence: CASSQGWRQFF. The full variable domain, in which reference TRBV14 and TRBJ2-1 provide the parts outside the CDR3, is EAGVTQFPSHSVIEKGQTVTLRCDPISGHDNLYWYRRVMGKEIKFLLHFVKESKQDESGMPNNRFLAERTGGTYSTLKVQPAELEDSGVYFCASSQGWRQFFGPGTRLTVL.

CDR3 sequence: CASSYLTGEYNEQFF. CDR3 DNA: TGTGCCAGCAGTTATCTGACAGGGGAGTACAATGAGCAGTTCTTC. The chain recombines TRBV6-5 with TRBJ2-1; 8 bases map to TRBD1. This CDR3 has 15 residues. Germline lookup yields CDR1 MNHEY and CDR2 SVGAGI. Trimming took 3 bases from V and 4 from J; bases not matched to a gene: 5.

The chain has TRBV7-9 and TRBJ2-7, with a tentative D call TRBD2 (5 bases). V lost 1 base, J lost 3 bases, and 10 bases lay in between. The germline V gene encodes CDR1 SEHNR and CDR2 FQNEAQ (reference sequence). The CDR3 runs to 14 residues. DNA of the CDR3: TGTGCCAGCAGCTTAGGTGCAGGACTCTACGAGCAGTACTTC. Its protein product is CASSLGAGLYEQYF. The variable domain in full, completed from reference TRBV7-9 and TRBJ2-7, reads DTGVSQNPRHKITKRGQNVTFRCDPISEHNRLYWYRQTLGQGPEFLTYFQNEAQLEKSRLLSDRFSAERPKGSFSTLEIQRTEQGDSAMYLCASSLGAGLYEQYFGPGTRLTVT.

This chain joins TRBV6-6 and TRBJ1-6, with D perhaps TRBD1 (6 bases). V dropped 6 bases and J dropped 6 bases, with 12 bases sitting between them. CDR3 length: 14 residues. Germline CDR1 MNHNY, CDR2 SVGAGI (reference sequence). The CDR3 sequence: CASSPGQSNSPLHF. The CDR3 bases are TGTGCCAGCAGCCCTGGACAGAGTAATTCACCCCTCCACTTT.

A word on this clone: The junction departs from germline at one end; a sequencing error may be responsible. The chain joins TRBV9 to TRBJ2-1; the D gene is possibly TRBD2 (6 bases). The CDR3 totals 14 residues. Germline V CDR1 and CDR2: SGDLS, YYNGEE. The CDR3 DNA is TGTGCCGGCAGCAAGGAGTCGGGAGTTGGTGAGCAGTTCTTC. Translation: CAGSKESGVGEQFF. Filled out from reference TRBV9 and TRBJ2-1, the complete variable domain reads DSGVTQTPKHLITATGQRVTLRCSPRSGDLSVYWYQQSLDQGLQFLIQYYNGEERAKGNILERFSAQQFPDLHSELNLSSLELGDSALYFCAGSKESGVGEQFFGPGTRLTVL.

The chain uses TRBV5-4 and TRBJ2-1; 10 nucleotides line up with TRBD1. The CDR3 is 16 amino acids. V was clipped by 9 bases and J by 1 base; unmatched bases: 10. The germline CDR1 and CDR2 sequences are SGHNT and YYREEE (reference sequence). CDR3 in amino acids: CATGRDRGMSYNEQFF. CDR3 bases: TGTGCCACCGGACGGGACAGGGGTATGTCCTACAATGAGCAGTTCTTC.

This clone came up a few times. The gene calls are TRBV7-2 and TRBJ1-2; possible D gene TRBD1, 5 bases. CDR3 length: 13 amino acids. The V end was cut by 3 bases, the J end by 7 bases, with 12 bases between. Germline-derived CDR1 and CDR2 are SGHTA and FQGNSA. CDR3 sequence (DNA): TGTGCCAGCAGCTTGGCAGGGCCCGGTGGCTACACCTTC. Its protein product is CASSLAGPGGYTF.

The CDR3 sequence is CASSPRGGPSSGNTIYF. The CDR3 DNA is TGTGCCAGCAGCCCGAGAGGGGGTCCGAGCTCTGGAAACACCATATATTTT. The J gene is TRBJ1-3, the V gene TRBV9, with a weak D call TRBD1 (6 bases). CDR3 length: 17 residues. Germline assignment: CDR1 SGDLS and CDR2 YYNGEE. The ends were cut back, 4 bases at V and 0 bases at J, with 17 bases in the middle.

This clone was picked up one time. The chain combines TRBV10-3 with TRBJ2-3; no clear D. The germline V gene encodes CDR1 ENHRY and CDR2 SYGVKD. This CDR3 has 15 amino acids. Trimming shortened V by 7 bases and J by 4 bases, and 18 bases separated the two germline ends. The CDR3 bases are TGTGCCATCACCTCTTCTCTTGGGCCCGCAGATACGCAGTATTTT. Protein product: CAITSSLGPADTQYF.

This clone was picked up one time. Compared with germline, one end of the junction differs, possibly owing to a read error. This chain links TRBV18 with TRBJ2-7, with a tentative D call TRBD1 (6 bases). The length of the CDR3 is 15 residues. Germline CDR1 KGHSH, CDR2 LQKENI. The CDR3 here is CVSSPMGGGRGEQYF. The CDR3 nucleotides are TGTGTCAGCTCACCTATGGGTGGGGGCCGAGGAGAGCAGTACTTC.

The V call is TRBV5-1, the J call TRBJ1-2; D is undetermined. Trimming removed 0 bases at V and 4 bases at J, with 13 bases between. This CDR3 spans 15 amino acids. Germline V gene lookup returns CDR1 SGHRS and CDR2 YFSETQ. CDR3: CASSLGDTSIYGYTF. The CDR3 DNA reads TGCGCCAGCAGCTTGGGTGACACTTCTATCTATGGCTACACCTTC.

This clone has just a few counts. The V gene is TRBV27, the J gene TRBJ1-1; D not resolved. This CDR3 has 11 amino acids. CDR1 is MNHEY, CDR2 SMNVEV, per germline (reference sequence). Trimming took off 9 bases at V and 1 base at J, with 6 bases between the two ends. The CDR3 protein is CASRGNTEAFF. CDR3 bases: TGTGCCAGTCGGGGGAACACTGAAGCTTTCTTT.

The sample holds a few counts of this clone. The chain is built from TRBV7-3 and TRBJ2-7; D is ambiguous. The CDR3 sequence is 12 residues long. Germline V gives CDR1 SGHTA, CDR2 FQGTGA. V lost 5 bases and J 4 bases, leaving 9 bases between the germline ends. CDR3: CASSLDPYEQYF. CDR3 DNA: TGTGCCAGCAGCCTAGACCCTTACGAGCAGTACTTC.

This rearrangement joins TRBV6-5 to TRBJ2-2, with D tentatively TRBD2 (6 bases). V was cut by 0 bases and J by 2 bases, with 7 bases left in between. CDR1 is MNHEY and CDR2 is SVGAGI in the germline V gene. This CDR3 comprises 15 residues. The CDR3 region has the DNA TGTGCCAGCAGTTACTCCGCGGGAAACACCGGGGAGCTGTTTTTT. Its protein is CASSYSAGNTGELFF.

J is TRBJ2-1 and V is TRBV30, with a weak D call TRBD2 (6 bases). CDR3 size: 15 residues. Trimming left V 0 bases short and J 6 bases short, with 15 bases between. The V gene's germline CDR1 is GTSNPN and CDR2 SVGIG (reference sequence). In nucleotides, the CDR3 is TGTGCCTGGAGTGTACTCGGGAGCGGGTCCAATGAGCAGTTCTTC. It translates to CAWSVLGSGSNEQFF.

There are a few counts of this clone. The V gene is TRBV7-9, the J gene TRBJ2-7, with 8 nucleotides matching TRBD1. Germline V lookup: CDR1 SEHNR, CDR2 FQNEAQ (reference sequence). CDR3 length: 14 residues. Trimming took 10 bases from V and 2 from J; bases not matched to a gene: 10. The CDR3 protein is CATEETGDPYEQYF. The CDR3 DNA sequence: TGTGCCACCGAAGAGACAGGGGACCCCTACGAGCAGTACTTC.

The chain has TRBV5-1 and TRBJ2-7; weak D call: TRBD1 (6 bases). V shed 1 base and J shed 5 bases, with 16 bases lying between them. CDR1 and CDR2 (germline): SGHRS, YFSETQ. The CDR3 extends over 15 amino acids. The DNA of the CDR3 is TGCGCCAGCAGCTTGACACCTACCGGGACACACGAGCAGTACTTC. Translation gives CASSLTPTGTHEQYF.